This TCR beta chain comes out of a study of early T cells in non-severe SARS-CoV-2 infection (dated by TCRdb to the early 2020s). For the wider study: Because TCR sequencing relied on bulk RNA taken from unsorted whole blood, pairing of alpha and beta chains was not possible. Beyond this particular receptor, the publication reports: VDJdb matching was skewed toward anti-spike CD8 responses and likely underestimated virus-specific expansions, missing private and CD4 specificities.

The library was prepared using 5' RACE. The sample was run on a NextSeq 500. To correct for sequencing error and PCR bias, the TCR library protocol tagged individual cDNA molecules with unique molecular identifiers. Both TCR alpha and beta chains were sequenced, and tight co-correlation was observed between alpha and beta sequence abundances in each sample. Per the authors' processing: V gene, J gene and CDR3 annotation of TCR sequences was performed with Decombinator V4. TCRs were defined as expanded if a significant change between any two time points was detected under a Poisson model with p below 0.0001. TCR abundances were normalised to the total number of TCRs sequenced per sample and expressed as counts per million. TRAV1-2 paired with TRAJ12, TRAJ20 or TRAJ33 defined MAIT TCRs, while TRAV10 paired with TRAJ18 defined iNKT TCRs. A search of VDJdb, accessed on 1 November 2021, was run for TCRs annotated to CMV, EBV and SARS-CoV-2, with TCRs annotated for multiple antigens excluded. Starting from the raw public reads, TCRdb applied fastp trimming at Q25, assembled clones with MiXCR and retained in-frame beta chains. When rows share a CDR3 protein, they turn into one entry using the most common DNA and genes. TCRdb, not the authors, supplied the V and J calls. The sample table records about 22,000 distinct CDR3 sequences; roughly 4.1% of these occur just once. Of the sample, around 21% is held by the ten largest clones.

Trimming takes 1 base from V and 2 bases from J, and the germline ends sit 3 bases apart. There are 13 amino acids in the CDR3, from cysteine to phenylalanine inclusive. Only the CDR3 part of the read is kept: 39 bases, read in frame from the first base. From the germline V gene, CDR1 is MGHRA and CDR2 is YSYEKL. The study was a case-control design nested within a healthcare worker cohort in London, UK, with weekly nasopharyngeal swab PCR tests and blood sampling. Between 23 and 31 March 2020, the week of the UK lockdown, healthcare workers were enrolled and then followed up weekly for as long as 16 weeks. This clonotype is characterized as medium-sized (0.01 to 0.1%). This receptor's antigen is unknown. There are no base qualities to consult, and no much larger clone falls within one base.

Material for sequencing was whole blood. This TCR was recovered from an adult who was a healthcare worker with PCR-confirmed SARS-CoV-2 infection or an uninfected control (not recorded which). In this chain, TRBV4-1 is recombined with TRBJ2-1; the D gene cannot be resolved reliably. The DNA sequence is as follows: TGCGCCAGCAGCCAAGTGGCCTACAATGAGCAGTTCTTC. This gives the protein CASSQVAYNEQFF.